Following are 14 T cell receptor beta chains from one sample sequenced in a study of blood T cell repertoires in COVID-19. Produced via immunoSEQ multiplex PCR; TCRdb's table is partial and in-frame only. Altogether 250,000 to 300,000 clones are present, approximately 90% being singletons, with the ten largest covering 2.3%. Sequencing was done on a sample of PBMCs or T cells enriched from blood (not recorded which). The receptors were gathered from a woman between 35 and 50 years old with acute COVID-19.

This chain links TRBV19 with TRBJ2-5, with D possibly being TRBD1 (5 bases). Deletions cut 5 bases from V and 5 bases from J, with 12 bases between. The CDR3 loop spans 13 amino acids. The germline gives CDR1 LNHDA, CDR2 SQIVND (reference sequence). Here the CDR3 DNA reads TGTGCCAGTAGTTCCAGGGTTGTGGAGACCCAGTACTTC. This codes for CASSSRVVETQYF.

V and J are TRBV29-1 and TRBJ2-1; tentatively, D is TRBD2 (6 bases). The CDR3 has 12 residues. V lost 7 bases and J 7 bases, leaving 14 bases between the germline ends. The germline gives CDR1 SQVTM, CDR2 ANQGSEA. The CDR3 coding sequence is TGCAGCGGTAGACTAGATAAGAATGAGCAGTTCTTC. Protein: CSGRLDKNEQFF.

The rearrangement links TRBV4-2 to TRBJ2-7; 12 bases align to TRBD2. Germline V lookup: CDR1 LGHNA, CDR2 YNFKEQ. With 2 bases clipped from V and 5 bases from J, the junction kept 4 bases outside the gene matches. The CDR3 extends over 15 amino acids. In DNA, the CDR3 is TGTGCCAGCAGCCAAAGACTAGCGGGAGTCAACGAGCAGTACTTC. Translated: CASSQRLAGVNEQYF.

J is TRBJ2-7 and V is TRBV27, with a weak D call TRBD2 (6 bases). Trimming took 6 bases from V and 0 from J, leaving 18 bases between them. The CDR3 runs to 16 residues. Germline values: CDR1 MNHEY, CDR2 SMNVEV (reference sequence). The CDR3, as DNA: TGTGCCAGCAGGATTCCCGGGACTGAAACCTCCTACGAGCAGTACTTC. This sequence encodes CASRIPGTETSYEQYF.

The chain combines TRBV12-3 or TRBV12-4 with TRBJ2-3; D unresolved. Between the trimmed V and J ends, which lost 5 bases and 7 bases, there was a span of 7 bases. The CDR3 covers 11 residues. DNA for the CDR3: TGTGCCAGCAGTCAGAGGAATACGCAGTATTTT. The encoded protein is CASSQRNTQYF.

The chain recombines TRBV11-2 with TRBJ2-7; TRBD2 matches 7 bases. The junction had 6 bases not matched to a gene; V was cut back by 7 bases and J by 3 bases. The CDR3 loop spans 13 amino acids. The germline CDR1 and CDR2 sequences are SGHAT and FQNNGV. In nucleotides, the CDR3 is TGTGCCAGCACCCGGGACTACCGCTACGAGCAGTACTTC. Protein product: CASTRDYRYEQYF. Complete variable domain (other parts from reference TRBV11-2 and TRBJ2-7): EAGVAQSPRYKIIEKRQSVAFWCNPISGHATLYWYQQILGQGPKLLIQFQNNGVVDDSQLPKDRFSAERLKGVDSTLKIQPAKLEDSAVYLCASTRDYRYEQYFGPGTRLTVT.

The CDR3 DNA sequence: TGTGCCAGTAGTATAGGAGGGATCACTGAAGCTTTCTTT. Protein: CASSIGGITEAFF. The chain couples TRBV19 to TRBJ1-1; no definite D call. This CDR3 region has 13 residues. The V end lost 1 base, the J end lost 4 bases, and 7 bases lay between the germline ends. The germline V gene encodes CDR1 LNHDA and CDR2 SQIVND (reference sequence).

This chain connects TRBV27 to TRBJ1-6, with TRBD1 matching over 7 bases. Trimming cost V 5 bases and J 7 bases; bases outside gene matches: 8. CDR3 length equals 15 residues. CDR1 is MNHEY and CDR2 is SMNVEV in the germline V gene (reference sequence). CDR3 bases: TGTGCCAGCAGTCTTGAGGGGGCGGGAAATTCACCCCTCCACTTT. Translation: CASSLEGAGNSPLHF.

This clone has just a few counts. The chain links TRBV30 to TRBJ2-6, with D perhaps TRBD1 (5 bases). This CDR3 is built from 14 residues. V was clipped by 4 bases and J by 1 base, with 8 bases between them. Germline lookup yields CDR1 GTSNPN and CDR2 SVGIG (reference sequence). The CDR3: CAWTSGSGANVLTF. In DNA form, the CDR3 reads TGTGCCTGGACGTCAGGGTCTGGGGCCAACGTCCTGACTTTC.

To note about this clone: A much more abundant neighbour one base away suggests this may be a read error. This specimen includes other DNA sequences encoding the same CDR3. The chain joins TRBV7-9 to TRBJ1-4; D might be TRBD1 (6 bases). V lost 7 bases to trimming and J lost 10 bases, with 19 bases between them. The CDR3 loop spans 14 amino acids. CDR1 and CDR2 from the germline V gene are SEHNR and FQNEAQ (reference sequence). The CDR3 nucleotides read TGTGCCAGCAATGATAACAGGGTGTCGGGAAAACTGTTTTTT. It yields the protein CASNDNRVSGKLFF.

V is TRBV5-1 and J is TRBJ2-6; D is uncertain. From germline, CDR1 is SGHRS and CDR2 YFSETQ. Deletions cut 1 base from V and 0 bases from J, with 11 bases between. This CDR3 is built from 17 residues. The CDR3 DNA is TGCGCCAGCAGCTTGACATTGAAAAGCTCTGGGGCCAACGTCCTGACTTTC. Its translation is CASSLTLKSSGANVLTF.

The chain is built from TRBV11-2 and TRBJ2-2; 7 nucleotides line up with TRBD1. The CDR3 runs 14 residues. The ends lost 1 base at V and 6 bases at J; junction bases unmatched: 2. Germline V lookup: CDR1 SGHAT, CDR2 FQNNGV. CDR3 sequence reads: CASSLGQGAGELFF. The CDR3 nucleotides are TGTGCCAGCAGCTTAGGACAGGGTGCCGGGGAGCTGTTTTTT.

This chain uses TRBV27 with TRBJ2-1, with D perhaps TRBD1 (5 bases). Between the trimmed V and J ends, which lost 3 bases and 0 bases, there was a span of 21 bases. The CDR3 totals 19 residues. The germline CDR1 and CDR2 sequences are MNHEY and SMNVEV (reference sequence). The DNA for the CDR3 is TGTGCCAGCAGTTTCTCCGCACCGCCTCGACAGAGCTCCTACAATGAGCAGTTCTTC. Its protein is CASSFSAPPRQSSYNEQFF.

The rearrangement uses TRBV6-5 and TRBJ2-5; 9 bases are a match to TRBD2. The junction had 9 bases not matched to a gene; V was cut back by 6 bases and J by 7 bases. The CDR3 runs 14 residues. Germline V gene lookup returns CDR1 MNHEY and CDR2 SVGAGI. The CDR3 DNA follows: TGTGCCAGCAGGACATCTAGCGGGGTGGCGACCCAGTACTTC. It translates to CASRTSSGVATQYF.